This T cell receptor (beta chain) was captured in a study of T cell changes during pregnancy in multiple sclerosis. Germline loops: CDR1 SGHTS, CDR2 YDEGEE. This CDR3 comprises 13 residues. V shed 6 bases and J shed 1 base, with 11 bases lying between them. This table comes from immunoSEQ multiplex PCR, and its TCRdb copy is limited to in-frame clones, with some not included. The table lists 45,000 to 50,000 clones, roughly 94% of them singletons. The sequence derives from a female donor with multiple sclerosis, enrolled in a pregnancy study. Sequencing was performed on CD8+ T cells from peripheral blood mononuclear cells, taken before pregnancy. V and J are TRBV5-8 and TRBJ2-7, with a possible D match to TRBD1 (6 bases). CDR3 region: CASTTRGSYEQYF. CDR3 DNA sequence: TGTGCCAGCACCACTAGGGGGTCCTACGAGCAGTACTTC.